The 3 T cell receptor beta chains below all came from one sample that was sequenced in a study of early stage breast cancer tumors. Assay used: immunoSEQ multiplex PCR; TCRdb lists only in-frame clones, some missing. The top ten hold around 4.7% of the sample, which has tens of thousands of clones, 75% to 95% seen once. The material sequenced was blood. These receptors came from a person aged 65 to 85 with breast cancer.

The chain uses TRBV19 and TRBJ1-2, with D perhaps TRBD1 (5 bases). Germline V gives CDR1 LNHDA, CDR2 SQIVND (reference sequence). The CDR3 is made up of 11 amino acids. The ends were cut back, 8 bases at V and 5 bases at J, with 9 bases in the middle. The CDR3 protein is CASGRVYGYTF. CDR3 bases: TGTGCCAGTGGCAGGGTTTATGGCTACACCTTC.

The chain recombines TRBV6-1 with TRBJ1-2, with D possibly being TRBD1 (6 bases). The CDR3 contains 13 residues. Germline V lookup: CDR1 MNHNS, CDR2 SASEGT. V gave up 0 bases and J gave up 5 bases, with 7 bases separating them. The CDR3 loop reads CASSEAGQYGYTF. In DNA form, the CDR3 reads TGTGCCAGCAGTGAAGCCGGACAGTATGGCTACACCTTC.

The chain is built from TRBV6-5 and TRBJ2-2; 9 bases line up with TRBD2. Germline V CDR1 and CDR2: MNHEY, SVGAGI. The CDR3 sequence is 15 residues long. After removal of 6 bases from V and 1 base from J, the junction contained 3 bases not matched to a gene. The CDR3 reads CASRRLAENTGELFF. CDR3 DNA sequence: TGTGCCAGCAGACGACTAGCGGAGAACACCGGGGAGCTGTTTTTT.